The T cell receptor (beta chain) under discussion was sequenced for a study of spatial heterogeneity in lung cancer. As for the study in general: The library had UMIs, and each TCR and UMI pair averaged more than ten raw reads.

The presence of a unique molecular identifier marked each TCR cDNA molecule. Using its own MiXCR run on the 5' RACE reads, TCRdb lists one record per CDR3 protein. The sample holds about 18,000 distinct CDR3 sequences, 19% seen once. This CDR3 contains 12 residues. Germline assignment: CDR1 SGHRS and CDR2 YFSETQ. Trimming took 6 bases from V and 7 from J; bases not matched to a gene: 5. Study-wide results and caveats: In blood, ubiquitous expanded tumor TCRs appeared more at resection than follow-up.

Ten or more counts support this clonotype. Antigen unknown. The time point was: sample taken at primary tumor resection. Whole RNA came from tumor, nontumor lung or frozen PBMC and was sequenced without being sorted. Samples came from 60 to 75 TRACERx patients with untreated early-stage lung cancer. The chain employs TRBV5-1 and TRBJ1-1, with 8 bases aligning to TRBD1. The origin of this receptor is a male donor with early-stage non-small cell lung cancer. The material sequenced was PBMCs, taken at surgery. The CDR3 nucleotides are TGCGCCAGCACCGTTGGACAGGGTGAAGCTTTCTTT. Translation: CASTVGQGEAFF.